These 25 T cell receptor beta chains were sequenced from one sample in a study of blood T cells in healthy people across ages. For the second PCR, which ran for roughly 6 to 11 cycles, a sample-barcoded 5' primer and a J-beta primer mix were used. TCRdb re-called the 5' RACE reads with MiXCR, one entry per CDR3 protein. The sample carries over 600,000 distinct CDR3 sequences, about 45% recorded once. Sequenced: blood. These receptors came from an elderly man in good health.

This clonotype was observed a single time. The chain employs TRBV12-5 and TRBJ2-3; 9 positions agree with TRBD1. The CDR3 length is 15 residues. Germline lookup yields CDR1 LGHNT and CDR2 FRNRAP. The J segment lost 6 bases and the V segment lost 4 bases, leaving 8 bases of the junction unmatched. The CDR3 DNA follows: TGTGCTAGTGGTTGGGGGACAGGGTATTTGGATACGCAGTATTTT. It codes for CASGWGTGYLDTQYF.

The chain uses TRBV5-1 and TRBJ1-2; D is perhaps TRBD1 (6 bases). Per the germline V gene, CDR1 is SGHRS and CDR2 is YFSETQ. Between the trimmed V and J ends, which lost 4 bases and 8 bases, there was a span of 24 bases. This CDR3 region has 16 residues. The CDR3 protein is CASSTLTGTSSQGYTF. The DNA for the CDR3 is TGCGCCAGCAGCACTCTCACAGGGACATCCAGTCAAGGCTACACCTTC.

V gene TRBV28 combines with J gene TRBJ1-2; 8 positions match TRBD1. CDR3 length: 14 amino acids. CDR1 MDHEN and CDR2 SYDVKM come from the germline V gene. The V segment lost 6 bases and the J segment 5 bases; nucleotides outside the gene matches: 8. The CDR3 region is CASRRQGARYGYTF. In DNA form, the CDR3 reads TGTGCCAGCAGAAGGCAGGGGGCCCGGTATGGCTACACCTTC.

A note on this clonotype: This may stem from a read error, because a much larger clone lies one nucleotide away. The chain has TRBV6-2 or TRBV6-3 and TRBJ2-1, with 9 bases fitting TRBD2. The CDR3 extends over 13 amino acids. The V and J ends lost 5 bases and 7 bases, in that order; junction bases with no gene match: 3. Germline V gives CDR1 MNHEY, CDR2 SVGEGT. As DNA, the CDR3 is TGTGCCAGCAGTGCGCGGGGGGGTAATGAGCAGTTCTTC. Amino acids: CASSARGGNEQFF.

This clonotype was seen more than once but under ten times. The genes are TRBV3-1 and TRBJ2-3, with TRBD2 matching over 12 bases. Germline V gene lookup returns CDR1 LGHDT and CDR2 YNNKEL (reference sequence). The CDR3 is 18 residues long. Trimming cost V 3 bases and J 0 bases; bases outside gene matches: 7. CDR3 amino acids: CASSQWPGTSGSTDTQYF. DNA for the CDR3: TGTGCCAGCAGCCAGTGGCCGGGGACTAGCGGGAGCACAGATACGCAGTATTTT.

V is TRBV28 and J is TRBJ2-1; either TRBD1 or TRBD2 may fit D (7 bases each). CDR3 size: 14 residues. V gave up 3 bases and J gave up 14 bases, with 20 bases separating them. Germline V gene data show CDR1 as MDHEN and CDR2 as SYDVKM. CDR3 coding DNA: TGTGCCAGCAGTTTCCCGGGACAGACTAGCTTAGAGTTCTTC. Translating gives CASSFPGQTSLEFF.

The chain recombines TRBV12-3 or TRBV12-4 with TRBJ2-3, with D maybe TRBD2 (6 bases). This CDR3 contains 15 residues. The V end was cut by 3 bases, the J end by 3 bases, with 13 bases between. CDR3 residues: CASSLLSRGTDTQYF. CDR3 sequence (DNA): TGTGCCAGCAGTTTGCTTAGCCGGGGGACAGATACGCAGTATTTT.

The rearrangement links TRBV9 to TRBJ2-5, with 10 nucleotides matching TRBD2. The CDR3 sequence is 16 residues long. The trim removed 2 bases at V and 4 bases at J, leaving 8 bases unmatched. CDR1 is SGDLS, CDR2 YYNGEE, per germline. CDR3 amino acids: CASSVGASGRGETQYF. CDR3 DNA: TGTGCCAGCAGCGTCGGAGCTAGCGGGAGAGGAGAGACCCAGTACTTC.

The chain links TRBV12-3 or TRBV12-4 to TRBJ2-3; 7 nucleotides match TRBD1. The J segment lost 4 bases and the V segment lost 7 bases, leaving 14 bases of the junction unmatched. This CDR3 has 16 amino acids. Written as DNA, the CDR3 is TGTGCCAGCAAGAACTCCGGGACAGCGAGGTCAGATACGCAGTATTTT. Its protein product is CASKNSGTARSDTQYF.

V and J are TRBV29-1 and TRBJ2-1, with 7 bases identical to TRBD2. The CDR3 is made up of 11 amino acids. V shed 3 bases and J 13 bases; nucleotides not matched to a gene: 6. Germline CDR1 and CDR2: SQVTM and ANQGSEA. The CDR3: CSVDRGETQFF. The CDR3 DNA reads as TGCAGCGTTGATCGGGGGGAGACCCAGTTCTTC.

This clonotype appeared a single time. This sequence joins TRBV27 and TRBJ1-5; TRBD1 is a possible D gene (5 bases). In germline, CDR1 is MNHEY, CDR2 SMNVEV (reference sequence). V was pared by 4 bases and J by 6 bases, with 19 bases between. This CDR3 contains 16 residues. The CDR3 here is CASSSGRGAGGQPQHF. The CDR3 region has the DNA TGTGCCAGCAGTTCTGGGCGTGGGGCAGGAGGTCAGCCCCAGCATTTT.

Details on this clonotype: At one end, the junction sequence differs from germline, possibly due to a read error. This chain connects TRBV3-1 to TRBJ2-4; D is perhaps TRBD1 (5 bases). TRBJ2-7 explains the end of the DNA better; the J call may be wrong. Germline values: CDR1 LGHDT, CDR2 YNNKEL (reference sequence). The CDR3 runs to 16 residues. Written as DNA, the CDR3 is TGTGTCAGCAGCCAAGGAAAGTCAGGCAGGGCATCCGAGCAGTACTTC. Amino acid sequence: CVSSQGKSGRASEQYF.

This clonotype was counted a few times. The chain recombines TRBV7-2 with TRBJ2-1; TRBD2 agrees at 7 bases. The CDR3 covers 15 residues. J was trimmed by 5 bases and V by 3 bases; bases with no gene match: 7. CDR1 is SGHTA, CDR2 FQGNSA, per germline. This chain's CDR3 is CASSLSGGQDNEQFF. The CDR3 bases are TGTGCCAGCAGCTTGTCGGGAGGACAAGACAATGAGCAGTTCTTC.

As DNA, the CDR3 is TGCGCCAGCAGCTTGGACAGGGGCAACGAGCAGTACTTC. Translating it yields CASSLDRGNEQYF. The rearrangement links TRBV5-1 to TRBJ2-7; 7 bases line up with TRBD1. V lost 0 bases to trimming and J lost 5 bases; unmatched junction nucleotides: 2. Germline V gives CDR1 SGHRS, CDR2 YFSETQ. The CDR3 runs to 13 residues.

This clonotype was counted many times. The genes are TRBV7-2 and TRBJ1-4, with D maybe TRBD1 (5 bases). The CDR3 totals 13 residues. CDR1 and CDR2 from the germline V gene are SGHTA and FQGNSA. V was cut by 5 bases and J by 4 bases, with 8 bases left in between. CDR3 in amino acids: CASSPGLNEKLFF. CDR3 nucleotides: TGTGCCAGCAGCCCAGGGCTTAATGAAAAACTGTTTTTT.

V gene TRBV12-3 or TRBV12-4 combines with J gene TRBJ1-1, with 9 bases fitting TRBD1. The CDR3 consists of 13 residues. V was clipped by 3 bases and J by 10 bases; unmatched bases: 6. The CDR3 loop reads CASSLDRGGRAFF. The CDR3 DNA sequence: TGTGCCAGCAGTTTGGACAGGGGAGGCCGAGCTTTCTTT.

This clonotype appeared a few times. V is TRBV12-3 or TRBV12-4 and J is TRBJ2-2, with D possibly being TRBD1 (5 bases). This CDR3 contains 16 residues. Trimming removed 7 bases at V and 7 bases at J, with 22 bases between. In DNA, the CDR3 is TGTGCCAGCAAACAAACTGGCGGACAACAAAGCGGGGAGCTGTTTTTT. As protein: CASKQTGGQQSGELFF.

The sample holds one count of this clonotype. The V call is TRBV11-2, the J call TRBJ2-5; the D gene could be TRBD1 or TRBD2 (5 bases each). TRBJ2-7 explains the end of the DNA better; the J call may be wrong. The CDR3 contains 14 residues. The V gene's germline CDR1 is SGHAT and CDR2 FQNNGV. As DNA, the CDR3 is TGTGCCAGCACCTTCCGGGACGAAGACTACGAGCAGTACTTC. Its translation is CASTFRDEDYEQYF.

The chain employs TRBV29-1 and TRBJ2-1; TRBD2 matches 9 bases. The DNA end is more similar to TRBJ2-7, so the J call may be wrong. The CDR3 runs to 14 residues. Germline V CDR1 and CDR2: SQVTM, ANQGSEA. The CDR3 sequence: CSVDSGSSYNEQYF. The CDR3 DNA sequence: TGCAGCGTTGATAGCGGGAGTTCCTACAATGAGCAGTACTTC.

The chain has TRBV2 and TRBJ2-4; D is ambiguous. Germline V gene sequence: CDR1 SNHLY, CDR2 FYNNEI. V lost 6 bases to trimming and J lost 1 base, with 4 bases between them. The CDR3 has 12 residues. The CDR3 sequence is CASRGAKNIQYF. In DNA form, the CDR3 reads TGTGCCAGCAGGGGGGCCAAAAACATTCAGTACTTC.

The chain couples TRBV12-3 or TRBV12-4 to TRBJ2-1; 15 bases line up with TRBD2. The CDR3 is made up of 16 amino acids. J gave up 6 bases and V 6 bases, and 6 bases lay outside the gene matches. CDR3 sequence reads: CASSRRTSGRANEQFF. The CDR3 bases are TGTGCCAGCAGCCGACGGACTAGCGGGAGGGCCAATGAGCAGTTCTTC.

The rearrangement uses TRBV27 and TRBJ2-5, with D possibly called TRBD1 or TRBD2 (5 bases each). Trimming took off 4 bases at V and 5 bases at J, with 17 bases between the two ends. The germline V gene encodes CDR1 MNHEY and CDR2 SMNVEV (reference sequence). The CDR3 length is 15 residues. The CDR3 sequence: CASSSNTGRYETQYF. In DNA form, the CDR3 reads TGTGCCAGCAGTTCCAACACGGGGCGATATGAGACCCAGTACTTC.

This chain connects TRBV27 to TRBJ1-3; no definite D call. The CDR3 loop spans 15 amino acids. Germline CDR1 reads MNHEY; CDR2 reads SMNVEV (reference sequence). With 0 bases removed from V and 1 base from J, the gap between germline ends came to 7 bases. Here the CDR3 DNA reads TGTGCCAGCAGTTTATCACCCGGTTCTGGAAACACCATATATTTT. This gives the protein CASSLSPGSGNTIYF.

This clonotype was observed a single time. The CDR3 region has the DNA TGCGCCAGCAGCCGGGGGACTAGAGTAGTCCACAATGAGCAGTACTTC. This translates into CASSRGTRVVHNEQYF. The gene calls are TRBV5-1 and TRBJ2-7, with 8 bases aligning to TRBD2. V dropped 4 bases and J dropped 7; count of bases not matched to a gene: 16. The CDR3 consists of 16 residues. Germline loops: CDR1 SGHRS, CDR2 YFSETQ. The variable domain in full, with the rest retrieved from reference TRBV5-1 and TRBJ2-7, is KAGVTQTPRYLIKTRGQQVTLSCSPISGHRSVSWYQQTPGQGLQFLFEYFSETQRNKGNFPGRFSGRQFSNSRSEMNVSTLELGDSALYLCASSRGTRVVHNEQYFGPGTRLTVT.

The V gene is TRBV6-1, the J gene TRBJ1-1; 8 positions agree with TRBD1. Per the germline V gene, CDR1 is MNHNS and CDR2 is SASEGT. The CDR3 spans 14 residues. Trimming at V came to 4 bases and at J to 6 bases, leaving 7 bases not matched to a gene. The CDR3 nucleotides read TGTGCCAGCAGTGTGCGACAGGGGCTCCCTGAAGCTTTCTTT. Amino acids: CASSVRQGLPEAFF.